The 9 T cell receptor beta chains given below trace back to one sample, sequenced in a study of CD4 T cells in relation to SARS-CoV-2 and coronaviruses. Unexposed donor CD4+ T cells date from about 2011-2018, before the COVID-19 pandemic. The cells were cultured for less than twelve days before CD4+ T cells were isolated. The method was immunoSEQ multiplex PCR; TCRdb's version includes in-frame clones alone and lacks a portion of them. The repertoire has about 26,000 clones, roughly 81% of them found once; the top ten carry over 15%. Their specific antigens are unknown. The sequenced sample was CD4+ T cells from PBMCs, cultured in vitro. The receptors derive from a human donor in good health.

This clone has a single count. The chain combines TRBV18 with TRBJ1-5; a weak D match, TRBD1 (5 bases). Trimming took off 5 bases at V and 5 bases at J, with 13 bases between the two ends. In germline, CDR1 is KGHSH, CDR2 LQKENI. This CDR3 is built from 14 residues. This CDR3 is CASSTRQTDQPQHF. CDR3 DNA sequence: TGTGCCAGCTCAACTAGACAGACCGATCAGCCCCAGCATTTT.

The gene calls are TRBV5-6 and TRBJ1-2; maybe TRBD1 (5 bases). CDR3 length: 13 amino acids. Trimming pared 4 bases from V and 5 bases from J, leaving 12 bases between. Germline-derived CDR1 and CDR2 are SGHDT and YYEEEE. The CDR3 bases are TGTGCCAGCAGCAGCCAGGGCCAATATGGCTACACCTTC. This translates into CASSSQGQYGYTF.

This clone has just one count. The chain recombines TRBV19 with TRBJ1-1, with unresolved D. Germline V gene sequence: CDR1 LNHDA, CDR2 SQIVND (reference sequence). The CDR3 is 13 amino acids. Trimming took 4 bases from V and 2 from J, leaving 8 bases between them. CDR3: CASSSSRNTEAFF. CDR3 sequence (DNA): TGTGCCAGTAGTAGTTCGAGAAACACTGAAGCTTTCTTT. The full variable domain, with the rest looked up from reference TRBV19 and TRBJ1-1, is DGGITQSPKYLFRKEGQNVTLSCEQNLNHDAMYWYRQDPGQGLRLIYYSQIVNDFQKGDIAEGYSVSREKKESFPLTVTSAQKNPTAFYLCASSSSRNTEAFFGQGTRLTVV.

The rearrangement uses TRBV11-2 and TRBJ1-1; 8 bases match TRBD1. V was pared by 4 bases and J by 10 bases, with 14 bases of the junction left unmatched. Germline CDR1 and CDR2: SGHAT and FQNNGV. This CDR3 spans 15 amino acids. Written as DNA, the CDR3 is TGTGCCAGCAGCTACACCCAGGGGGCAAAAATGGTAGCTTTCTTT. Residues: CASSYTQGAKMVAFF.

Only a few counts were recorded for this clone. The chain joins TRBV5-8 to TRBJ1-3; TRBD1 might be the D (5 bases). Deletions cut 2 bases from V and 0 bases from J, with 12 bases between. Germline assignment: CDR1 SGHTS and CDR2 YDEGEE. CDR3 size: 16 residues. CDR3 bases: TGTGCCAGCAGCTTTCAGGGCGTTAGCTCTGGAAACACCATATATTTT. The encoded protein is CASSFQGVSSGNTIYF.

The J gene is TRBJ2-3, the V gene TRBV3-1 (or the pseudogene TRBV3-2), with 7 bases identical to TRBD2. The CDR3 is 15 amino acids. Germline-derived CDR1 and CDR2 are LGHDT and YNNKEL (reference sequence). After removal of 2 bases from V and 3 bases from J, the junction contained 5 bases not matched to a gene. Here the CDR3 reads CASSQWGGETDTQYF. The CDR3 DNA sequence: TGTGCCAGCAGCCAATGGGGGGGGGAGACAGATACGCAGTATTTT.

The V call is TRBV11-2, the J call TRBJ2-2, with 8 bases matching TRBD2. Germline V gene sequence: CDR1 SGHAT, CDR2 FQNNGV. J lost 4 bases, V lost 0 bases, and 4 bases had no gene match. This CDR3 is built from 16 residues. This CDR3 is CASSLDVLAATGELFF. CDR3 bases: TGTGCCAGCAGCTTAGATGTACTAGCGGCCACCGGGGAGCTGTTTTTT. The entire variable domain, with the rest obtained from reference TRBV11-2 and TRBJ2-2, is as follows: EAGVAQSPRYKIIEKRQSVAFWCNPISGHATLYWYQQILGQGPKLLIQFQNNGVVDDSQLPKDRFSAERLKGVDSTLKIQPAKLEDSAVYLCASSLDVLAATGELFFGEGSRLTVL.

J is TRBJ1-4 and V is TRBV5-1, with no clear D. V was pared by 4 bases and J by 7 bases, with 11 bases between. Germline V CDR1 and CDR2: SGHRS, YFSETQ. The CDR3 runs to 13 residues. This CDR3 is CASSENIGEKLFF. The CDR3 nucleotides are TGCGCCAGCAGCGAAAACATCGGTGAAAAACTGTTTTTT.

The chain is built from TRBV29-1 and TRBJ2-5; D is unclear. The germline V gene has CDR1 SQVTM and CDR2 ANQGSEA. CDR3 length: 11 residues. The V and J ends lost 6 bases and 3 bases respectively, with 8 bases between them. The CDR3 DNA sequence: TGCAGCGTCCGAGGAGAAGAGACCCAGTACTTC. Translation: CSVRGEETQYF. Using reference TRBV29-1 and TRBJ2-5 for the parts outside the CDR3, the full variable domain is SAVISQKPSRDICQRGTSLTIQCQVDSQVTMMFWYRQQPGQSLTLIATANQGSEATYESGFVIDKFPISRPNLTFSTLTVSNMSPEDSSIYLCSVRGEETQYFGPGTRLLVL.